Below are 24 T cell receptor beta chains sequenced from a single sample in a study of cytomegalovirus exposure and HLA in healthy donors. The PCR employed 60 Vbeta primers together with 13 Jbeta primers. Assay: immunoSEQ multiplex PCR; the TCRdb copy retains only in-frame clones and omits some. The repertoire has about 82,000 clones, over 75% of them found once; the top ten carry 2.5% to 4%. Sequencing was carried out using PBMCs. These receptors all stem from a man aged 45-65 years in good health and CMV-seronegative.

This clone turned up a few times. The chain combines TRBV4-3 with TRBJ1-1, with 7 positions matching TRBD1. V dropped 2 bases and J dropped 0; count of bases not matched to a gene: 3. The CDR3 totals 15 residues. Germline CDR1 reads LGHNA; CDR2 reads YSLEER. The CDR3 is CASSQKTGMNTEAFF. Here the CDR3 DNA reads TGCGCCAGCAGCCAAAAGACAGGGATGAACACTGAAGCTTTCTTT.

CDR3 amino acids: CASSLAGGLSGELFF. As DNA, the CDR3 is TGTGCCAGCAGCTTAGCGGGGGGGCTTTCCGGGGAGCTGTTTTTT. The V and J genes are TRBV11-3 and TRBJ2-2, with TRBD2 matching 8 bases. The CDR3 sequence is 15 residues long. Germline V gene lookup returns CDR1 SGHNT and CDR2 YENEEA. J gave up 6 bases and V 1 base, and 4 bases lay outside the gene matches.

This sequence joins TRBV6-5 and TRBJ2-7; TRBD1 is a possible D gene (5 bases). V lost 0 bases and J 4 bases, leaving 10 bases between the germline ends. CDR1 MNHEY and CDR2 SVGAGI come from the germline V gene. The length of the CDR3 is 14 residues. DNA of the CDR3: TGTGCCAGCAGTTACTCTACAGGACGGTACGAGCAGTACTTC. It encodes CASSYSTGRYEQYF.

CDR3 sequence: CASSSDGELNTEAFF. The CDR3 DNA sequence: TGTGCCAGCAGCTCCGACGGGGAGTTGAACACTGAAGCTTTCTTT. V usage is TRBV7-8 and J usage is TRBJ1-1; D uncertain. The germline CDR1 and CDR2 sequences are SGHVS and FQNEAQ. This CDR3 spans 15 amino acids. V was cut by 4 bases and J by 0 bases, with 12 bases left in between. The whole variable domain, filled in from reference TRBV7-8 and TRBJ1-1, reads GAGVSQSPRYKVAKRGQDVALRCDPISGHVSLFWYQQALGQGPEFLTYFQNEAQLDKSGLPSDRFFAERPEGSVSTLKIQRTQQEDSAVYLCASSSDGELNTEAFFGQGTRLTVV.

This clone was seen more than once but under ten times. The CDR3 protein is CASTKGNTIYF. In DNA form, the CDR3 reads TGTGCCAGCACCAAAGGAAACACCATATATTTT. The chain couples TRBV6-1 to TRBJ1-3, with D unclear. The V gene's germline CDR1 is MNHNS and CDR2 SASEGT. The CDR3 has 11 amino acids. V was pared by 7 bases and J by 4 bases, with 5 bases between.

The V gene is TRBV11-2, the J gene TRBJ2-2; TRBD2 is a possible D gene (7 bases). Trimming shortened V by 4 bases and J by 2 bases, and 17 bases separated the two germline ends. The CDR3 extends over 17 amino acids. Germline CDR1 reads SGHAT; CDR2 reads FQNNGV. In nucleotides, the CDR3 is TGTGCCAGCAGCTCGTGGGGGGGCGGTTTCAACACCGGGGAGCTGTTTTTT. This sequence encodes CASSSWGGGFNTGELFF.

The V gene is TRBV4-3, the J gene TRBJ2-3; 7 nucleotides line up with TRBD2. The germline V gene encodes CDR1 LGHNA and CDR2 YSLEER. The CDR3 is made up of 15 amino acids. V was pared by 5 bases and J by 6 bases, with 11 bases of the junction left unmatched. The CDR3 DNA sequence: TGCGCCAGCAGCAGGACTAGGAAGGATGTGGATACGCAGTATTTT. Amino acid sequence: CASSRTRKDVDTQYF.

The chain employs TRBV6-6 and TRBJ2-2; D might be TRBD1 (6 bases). Germline values: CDR1 MNHNY, CDR2 SVGAGI (reference sequence). V gave up 5 bases and J gave up 5 bases, with 15 bases separating them. The CDR3 runs 15 residues. In DNA, the CDR3 is TGTGCCAGCAGTGACCCAGGGGCCCGGACCGGGGAGCTGTTTTTT. It specifies CASSDPGARTGELFF.

This clone was detected once. The chain has TRBV27 and TRBJ1-2, with TRBD1 identical over 12 bases. Germline CDR1 reads MNHEY; CDR2 reads SMNVEV (reference sequence). There are 19 residues in the CDR3. The V segment lost 3 bases and the J segment 8 bases; nucleotides outside the gene matches: 19. CDR3 bases: TGTGCCAGCAGTTTTTCGGGGAGTTGGGACAGGGGGCGTAAGGGGGGCTACACCTTC. Its protein is CASSFSGSWDRGRKGGYTF.

The gene calls are TRBV6-5 and TRBJ2-3; 10 bases fit TRBD2. V was clipped by 4 bases and J by 4 bases; unmatched bases: 5. The V gene's germline CDR1 is MNHEY and CDR2 SVGAGI. This CDR3 contains 15 residues. The CDR3 region has the DNA TGTGCCAGCAGTTCAGCGGGGGGGCTCTCAGATACGCAGTATTTT. Its protein is CASSSAGGLSDTQYF.

Only a few counts were recorded for this clone. The rearrangement uses TRBV7-9 and TRBJ2-7; D gene uncertain. The CDR3 runs 13 residues. Germline CDR1 and CDR2: SEHNR and FQNEAQ (reference sequence). V dropped 1 base and J dropped 5 bases, with 9 bases sitting between them. This CDR3 reads CASSLETVHEQYF. The CDR3 DNA follows: TGTGCCAGCAGCTTAGAAACTGTCCACGAGCAGTACTTC.

The chain joins TRBV19 to TRBJ1-2, with D possibly TRBD1 on 6 matching bases. The CDR3 length is 14 residues. Looked up from germline, CDR1 is LNHDA and CDR2 is SQIVND (reference sequence). V shed 3 bases and J shed 8 bases, with 16 bases lying between them. In nucleotides, the CDR3 is TGTGCCAGTAGTATTCCCGCGGGGGGCGGAGGCTACACCTTC. Its translation is CASSIPAGGGGYTF. Complete variable domain (other parts from reference TRBV19 and TRBJ1-2): DGGITQSPKYLFRKEGQNVTLSCEQNLNHDAMYWYRQDPGQGLRLIYYSQIVNDFQKGDIAEGYSVSREKKESFPLTVTSAQKNPTAFYLCASSIPAGGGGYTFGSGTRLTVV.

The genes are TRBV4-2 and TRBJ1-5; 7 bases fit TRBD1. Germline-derived CDR1 and CDR2 are LGHNA and YNFKEQ. The ends lost 3 bases at V and 5 bases at J; junction bases unmatched: 4. The CDR3 has 14 amino acids. CDR3 sequence reads: CASSQTTGDQPQHF. The CDR3 coding sequence is TGTGCCAGCAGCCAGACCACAGGGGATCAGCCCCAGCATTTT.

The chain uses TRBV19 and TRBJ2-7; possibly TRBD1 for D (6 bases). Germline V CDR1 and CDR2: LNHDA, SQIVND (reference sequence). This CDR3 contains 12 residues. Deletions cut 8 bases from V and 3 bases from J, with 11 bases between. The CDR3 DNA is TGTGCCAGTCAGGGACAACACTACGAGCAGTACTTC. As protein: CASQGQHYEQYF.

The genes are TRBV19 and TRBJ1-6, with 9 bases aligning to TRBD1. This CDR3 spans 14 amino acids. Trimming cost V 6 bases and J 8 bases; bases outside gene matches: 5. In germline, CDR1 is LNHDA, CDR2 SQIVND (reference sequence). CDR3 nucleotide sequence: TGTGCCAGTAGCCCGGGACAGGGTTATTCACCCCTCCACTTT. This encodes CASSPGQGYSPLHF.

The rearrangement links TRBV29-1 to TRBJ1-3, with TRBD1 as a possible D gene (6 bases). This CDR3 region has 13 residues. Trimming removed 3 bases from V and 1 base from J, with 7 bases in between. Per germline, CDR1 SQVTM and CDR2 ANQGSEA. The CDR3 DNA reads TGCAGCGTTGATACAGGGTCTGGAAACACCATATATTTT. It yields the protein CSVDTGSGNTIYF.

This clone was seen just once. The V call is TRBV4-1, the J call TRBJ1-3; 11 nucleotides align to TRBD1. After removal of 0 bases from V and 2 bases from J, the junction contained 0 bases not matched to a gene. Germline lookup yields CDR1 MGHRA and CDR2 YSYEKL. The CDR3 length is 16 residues. Here the CDR3 reads CASSQEDRGPGNTIYF. CDR3 DNA sequence: TGCGCCAGCAGCCAAGAGGACAGGGGGCCTGGAAACACCATATATTTT.

The chain employs TRBV7-9 and TRBJ2-7; TRBD1 might be the D (6 bases). The V end was cut by 5 bases, the J end by 6 bases, with 11 bases between. Germline values: CDR1 SEHNR, CDR2 FQNEAQ (reference sequence). The CDR3 is 12 amino acids. CDR3 loop: CASSVGASEQYF. The CDR3 DNA sequence: TGTGCCAGCAGCGTGGGGGCCAGCGAGCAGTACTTC.

The CDR3 sequence is CASSGTSAGLGGELFF. CDR3 in DNA: TGTGCCAGCAGTGGGACTAGCGCCGGGTTGGGCGGGGAGCTGTTTTTT. J is TRBJ2-2 and V is TRBV2, with 9 bases matching TRBD2. CDR3 length: 16 amino acids. Per germline, CDR1 SNHLY and CDR2 FYNNEI. The ends lost 4 bases at V and 7 bases at J; junction bases unmatched: 10. Variable domain in full (rest from reference TRBV2 and TRBJ2-2): EPEVTQTPSHQVTQMGQEVILRCVPISNHLYFYWYRQILGQKVEFLVSFYNNEISEKSEIFDDQFSVERPDGSNFTLKIRSTKLEDSAMYFCASSGTSAGLGGELFFGEGSRLTVL.

This clone was picked up a small number of times. This chain uses TRBV6-5 with TRBJ2-2; D is unclear. This CDR3 is built from 15 residues. The V gene lost 2 bases and the J gene lost 2 bases, with 9 bases spanning the gap. Per germline, CDR1 MNHEY and CDR2 SVGAGI. The CDR3 is CASSYDGQNTGELFF. In DNA, the CDR3 is TGTGCCAGCAGTTACGATGGGCAAAACACCGGGGAGCTGTTTTTT.

Note on this clone: A read error may produce the germline difference seen at one junction end. The chain employs TRBV7-7 and TRBJ2-5; the D gene is possibly TRBD1 (5 bases). The DNA end is more similar to TRBJ2-7, so the J call may be wrong. CDR3 length: 14 amino acids. The germline V gene encodes CDR1 SSHAT and CDR2 FNYEAQ (reference sequence). CDR3 coding DNA: TGTGCTAGCAGCTTAAGTACAGGATCCTACGAGCAGTACTTC. It yields the protein CASSLSTGSYEQYF.

This chain links TRBV9 with TRBJ1-2; no firm D call. This CDR3 comprises 14 residues. Germline V gives CDR1 SGDLS, CDR2 YYNGEE. The V and J ends lost 0 bases and 1 base respectively, with 7 bases between them. In nucleotides, the CDR3 is TGTGCCAGCAGCGTAGATGTCAGTAACTATGGCTACACCTTC. This codes for CASSVDVSNYGYTF.

This clone has just a few counts. CDR3 sequence reads: CASSPWDSTYNEQFF. CDR3 sequence (DNA): TGTGCCAGCAGCCCATGGGACAGTACCTACAATGAGCAGTTCTTC. The chain couples TRBV11-3 to TRBJ2-1, with TRBD1 identical over 7 bases. The ends lost 5 bases at V and 2 bases at J; junction bases unmatched: 6. The CDR3 spans 15 residues. Germline CDR1 is SGHNT and CDR2 is YENEEA.

The chain is built from TRBV5-1 and TRBJ2-7, with D hard to call. The CDR3 sequence is 15 residues long. The germline V and J ends were trimmed by 2 bases and 4 bases, with 16 bases remaining between them. Germline V gene sequence: CDR1 SGHRS, CDR2 YFSETQ. CDR3 amino acids: CASSFEESEFYEQYF. For the CDR3, the DNA is TGCGCCAGCAGCTTCGAGGAGTCTGAATTTTACGAGCAGTACTTC.